The entry that follows covers one T cell receptor beta chain sequence. A clone one base away is much larger, so this may be a read error. These data belong to a study of T cells in Graves' hyperthyroidism and ophthalmopathy. The germline CDR1 and CDR2 sequences are MGHDK and SYGVNS. The V end was cut by 3 bases, the J end by 5 bases, with 5 bases between. The CDR3 consists of 11 residues. RNA transcripts gave rise to amplified TCR beta CDR3 regions. The TCR CDR3 first-round RT-PCR relied on the HTBI primer set. MiXCR, applied by TCRdb to the multiplex PCR reads, yields one record per CDR3 protein. In the table there are hundreds of thousands of distinct CDR3 sequences, about 15% of which are singletons.

V usage is TRBV25-1 and J usage is TRBJ2-7, with D unresolved. The source material was blood. This TCR came from a man between 18 and 35 years old with Graves' ophthalmopathy. CDR3 sequence reads: CASSEFDEQYF. The CDR3 DNA follows: TGTGCCAGCAGTGAGTTCGACGAGCAGTACTTC.